Reported below is one TCR beta chain. What it binds is unknown. Germline CDR1 and CDR2: LNHNV and YYDKDF (reference sequence). V gave up 8 bases and J gave up 5 bases, with 15 bases separating them. This CDR3 has 13 amino acids. These data originate in a study of shared clonotypes between healthy human individuals. Study observations and caveats: Sharing of clonotypes among donors was expected to vary with sequencing depth. Clonotypes that were shared across a handful of donors made up around 5.5% of naive CD4 clonotypes.

Once extracted for a subset, genomic DNA was divided evenly among several immunoSEQ plates. This table comes from immunoSEQ multiplex PCR, and its TCRdb copy is limited to in-frame clones, with some not included. This table holds over a million clones, approximately 98% found once. The sequencing input was naive CD4+ T cells sorted from blood. Subset denoted: CD45RA+ positively selected. This chain connects TRBV15 to TRBJ2-5, with D tentatively TRBD1 or TRBD2 (5 bases each). The receptor was derived from a man aged 25-40 years in good health. CDR3 region: CATGPGTAETQYF. CDR3 bases: TGTGCCACCGGCCCCGGGACCGCGGAGACCCAGTACTTC.